Listed below are T cell receptor beta chains from one sample, sequenced in a study of naive and memory T cell subsets. TCRdb re-analysed the UMI-ligation and nested PCR reads in MiXCR, keeping a single row per CDR3 protein. The sample has about 99,000 distinct CDR3 sequences, about 14% seen once. Sample: naive CD8+ T cells from blood. These TCRs come from a human donor in good health. Each CDR3 is given without its conserved first and last residue. Each record gives: J gene, V gene, CDR3 protein.

>TRBJ2-7|TRBV7-9
ASSPGADLQY
>TRBJ1-4|TRBV2
ASSQTGGDEKLF
>TRBJ1-6|TRBV11-2
ASSLVVPGVYNSPLH
>TRBJ1-4|TRBV18
ASSPTSNEKLF
>TRBJ2-7|TRBV7-8
ASSLAGAGYEQY
>TRBJ1-1|TRBV3-1
ASAQGTVTREAF
>TRBJ2-5|TRBV19
ASSILTSGSGETQY
>TRBJ2-7|TRBV7-9
ASSHGGVEGEQY
>TRBJ2-3|TRBV7-9
ASSLPGLTTDTQY
>TRBJ2-1|TRBV7-9
ASSSRTGGGNEQF
>TRBJ1-3|TRBV5-4
ASEDRANSGNTIY
>TRBJ2-1|TRBV19
ASSVPSGSYNEQF